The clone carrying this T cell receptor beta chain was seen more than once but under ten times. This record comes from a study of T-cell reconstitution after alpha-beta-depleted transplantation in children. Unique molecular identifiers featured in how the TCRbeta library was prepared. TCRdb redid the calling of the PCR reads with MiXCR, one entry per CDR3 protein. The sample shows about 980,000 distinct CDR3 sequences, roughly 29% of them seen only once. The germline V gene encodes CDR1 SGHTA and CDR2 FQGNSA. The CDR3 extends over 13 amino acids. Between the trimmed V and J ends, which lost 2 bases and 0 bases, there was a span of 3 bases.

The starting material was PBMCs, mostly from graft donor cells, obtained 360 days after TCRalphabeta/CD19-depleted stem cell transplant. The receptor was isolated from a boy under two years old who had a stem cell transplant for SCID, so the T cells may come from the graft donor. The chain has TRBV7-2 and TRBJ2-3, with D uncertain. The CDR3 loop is CASSLKSTDTQYF. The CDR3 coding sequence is TGTGCCAGCAGCTTAAAGAGCACAGATACGCAGTATTTT.